This T cell receptor (beta chain) was retrieved from a study of T cell responses to AZD1222 COVID-19 vaccine. Second-dose intervals near 4 or 12 weeks were combined. Study results and caveats: Clonal diversity was possibly underestimated; the donors were predominantly white British and more often female. Close to half of spike-specific TCRs reportedly recognize unmutated variant regions.

The table came from immunoSEQ multiplex PCR; TCRdb's copy has only in-frame clones and leaves some out. The sample lists approximately 140,000 clones; 90% were seen once. This clone has just one count. Its antigen remains unknown. The TCR comes from an adult who received the AZD1222 COVID-19 vaccine. Sample: peripheral blood, taken 28 days after the second AZD1222 dose.

In DNA, the CDR3 is TGCGCCAGCAGCCAGAATCGACAGGGGGCGCAGAACACCGGGGAGCTGTTTTTT. This encodes CASSQNRQGAQNTGELFF. The rearrangement joins TRBV4-1 to TRBJ2-2, with 10 nucleotides matching TRBD1. Germline CDR1 is MGHRA and CDR2 is YSYEKL. The CDR3 spans 18 residues. Trimming at V came to 3 bases and at J to 1 base, leaving 8 bases not matched to a gene.